One sample yielded the 14 T cell receptor beta chains listed below, sequenced in a study of neurological immune-mediated disorders. MiXCR, applied by TCRdb to the 5' RACE reads, yields one record per CDR3 protein. The data show 20,000 to 25,000 distinct CDR3 sequences, with roughly a sixth seen just once and over 6.5% held by the top ten. The sequenced sample was CD8+ T cells from blood. Receptor source: a woman under 30 with multiple sclerosis.

The chain combines TRBV6-1 with TRBJ2-1; possible D gene TRBD1, 5 bases. Deletions cut 8 bases from V and 4 bases from J, with 15 bases between. The length of the CDR3 is 14 residues. Germline V gene data show CDR1 as MNHNS and CDR2 as SASEGT. CDR3 DNA sequence: TGTGCCAGCCAGGCACAGGTTGTGTACAATGAGCAGTTCTTC. Amino acids: CASQAQVVYNEQFF.

This clonotype has a count of ten or more. The chain couples TRBV29-1 to TRBJ1-2; D call uncertain. V lost 4 bases, J lost 4 bases, and 10 bases lay in between. The CDR3 extends over 12 amino acids. The germline V gene has CDR1 SQVTM and CDR2 ANQGSEA. CDR3 protein: CSVGVRSYGYTF. The CDR3 bases are TGCAGCGTTGGGGTGCGGTCCTATGGCTACACCTTC.

The chain carries TRBV5-1 and TRBJ2-7, with 9 nucleotides matching TRBD1. The CDR3 spans 16 residues. The germline CDR1 and CDR2 sequences are SGHRS and YFSETQ. J was trimmed by 3 bases and V by 0 bases; bases with no gene match: 7. The chain's CDR3 is CASSLGTGTGIYEQYF. Written as DNA, the CDR3 is TGCGCCAGCAGCTTGGGCACCGGGACAGGGATCTACGAGCAGTACTTC.

V and J are TRBV20-1 and TRBJ2-1; tentatively, D is TRBD2 (6 bases). Germline CDR1 is DFQATT and CDR2 is SNEGSKA (reference sequence). The V gene lost 6 bases and the J gene lost 4 bases, with 10 bases spanning the gap. The CDR3 is 12 residues long. The CDR3 is CSARTTYNEQFF. Here the CDR3 DNA reads TGCAGTGCCAGGACTACATACAATGAGCAGTTCTTC.

Many counts were recorded for this clonotype. The V gene is TRBV7-2, the J gene TRBJ2-3; perhaps TRBD2 as D (7 bases). The CDR3 consists of 16 residues. V lost 5 bases, J lost 0 bases, and 15 bases lay in between. Germline V lookup: CDR1 SGHTA, CDR2 FQGNSA. The CDR3 DNA reads TGTGCCAGCAGCCAGCAGGGAGGGGGGAGCACAGATACGCAGTATTTT. Translation gives CASSQQGGGSTDTQYF.

This clonotype occurred many times. The V gene is TRBV5-1, the J gene TRBJ2-1; 9 bases match TRBD2. Germline-derived CDR1 and CDR2 are SGHRS and YFSETQ. The CDR3 sequence is 15 residues long. Trimming removed 0 bases from V and 9 bases from J; junction bases left unmatched: 7. CDR3 in DNA: TGCGCCAGCAGCTTGGTTGTCGGAGCGGGGGGTGAGCAGTTCTTC. Protein sequence: CASSLVVGAGGEQFF.

At least ten counts were recorded for this clonotype. The chain carries TRBV9 and TRBJ1-6; a possible D gene is TRBD1 (6 bases). The germline V and J ends were trimmed by 0 bases and 9 bases, with 13 bases remaining between them. Germline V gives CDR1 SGDLS, CDR2 YYNGEE. The CDR3 totals 15 residues. The CDR3 region is CASSVEDSRISPLHF. CDR3 DNA sequence: TGTGCCAGCAGCGTAGAGGACAGCCGAATTTCACCCCTCCACTTT.

This clonotype was seen at least ten times. The V call is TRBV9, the J call TRBJ2-3, with 12 bases lining up with TRBD2. CDR3 size: 16 residues. The germline gives CDR1 SGDLS, CDR2 YYNGEE. V lost 5 bases and J lost 2; bases outside the gene matches: 6. Here the CDR3 DNA reads TGTGCCAGCAGTCCTAGCGGGGGGGTATACACAGATACGCAGTATTTT. Protein sequence: CASSPSGGVYTDTQYF. Variable domain in full (rest from reference TRBV9 and TRBJ2-3): DSGVTQTPKHLITATGQRVTLRCSPRSGDLSVYWYQQSLDQGLQFLIQYYNGEERAKGNILERFSAQQFPDLHSELNLSSLELGDSALYFCASSPSGGVYTDTQYFGPGTRLTVL.

This clonotype was seen ten or more times. The rearrangement joins TRBV10-3 to TRBJ2-5; D is ambiguous. Germline CDR1 reads ENHRY; CDR2 reads SYGVKD. With 0 bases removed from V and 2 bases from J, the gap between germline ends came to 10 bases. The CDR3 is 15 residues long. In DNA, the CDR3 is TGTGCCATCAGTGAGTCGGGTAGTGATCAAGAGACCCAGTACTTC. Protein sequence: CAISESGSDQETQYF.

This clonotype was seen ten or more times. J is TRBJ2-2 and V is TRBV11-2; TRBD2 matches 8 bases. V lost 1 base, J lost 1 base, and 11 bases stayed unmatched. The CDR3 is 19 residues long. Germline CDR1 and CDR2: SGHAT and FQNNGV. CDR3: CASSLVKDSGKVNTGELFF. The DNA for the CDR3 is TGTGCCAGCAGCTTAGTCAAGGATAGCGGGAAGGTGAACACCGGGGAGCTGTTTTTT.

Judged by abundance, this clonotype is medium-sized. The genes are TRBV29-1 and TRBJ1-2, with 7 bases fitting TRBD1. This CDR3 has 13 amino acids. The germline gives CDR1 SQVTM, CDR2 ANQGSEA. The V segment lost 6 bases and the J segment 7 bases; nucleotides outside the gene matches: 11. CDR3 protein: CSVPDRDSGGYTF. The CDR3 DNA is TGCAGCGTCCCCGACCGGGACAGTGGTGGCTACACCTTC.

The sample holds many counts of this clonotype. CDR3 DNA: TGCAGTGCTAGCTATCCCCCCCACAATGAGCAGTTCTTC. Protein product: CSASYPPHNEQFF. The gene calls are TRBV20-1 and TRBJ2-1; D ambiguous. Trimming removed 3 bases at V and 5 bases at J, with 11 bases between. There are 13 residues in the CDR3. Germline V gives CDR1 DFQATT, CDR2 SNEGSKA (reference sequence).

This clonotype was counted ten times or more. The V call is TRBV7-6, the J call TRBJ1-1; D might be TRBD1 (5 bases). Trimming stripped 7 bases from V and 5 bases from J, with 26 bases between. This CDR3 is 17 amino acids long. The germline V gene has CDR1 SGHVS and CDR2 FNYEAQ. CDR3 residues: CASTPTGEGPGWTEAFF. CDR3 DNA sequence: TGTGCCAGCACCCCTACAGGCGAGGGTCCTGGGTGGACTGAAGCTTTCTTT.

This clonotype was seen many times. The V gene is TRBV7-9, the J gene TRBJ1-1; tentatively, D is TRBD1 (5 bases). Trimming shortened V by 5 bases and J by 0 bases, and 7 bases separated the two germline ends. Germline loops: CDR1 SEHNR, CDR2 FQNEAQ (reference sequence). The CDR3 contains 13 residues. CDR3 region: CASSRTLNTEAFF. The CDR3 bases are TGTGCCAGCAGCCGGACACTGAACACTGAAGCTTTCTTT.